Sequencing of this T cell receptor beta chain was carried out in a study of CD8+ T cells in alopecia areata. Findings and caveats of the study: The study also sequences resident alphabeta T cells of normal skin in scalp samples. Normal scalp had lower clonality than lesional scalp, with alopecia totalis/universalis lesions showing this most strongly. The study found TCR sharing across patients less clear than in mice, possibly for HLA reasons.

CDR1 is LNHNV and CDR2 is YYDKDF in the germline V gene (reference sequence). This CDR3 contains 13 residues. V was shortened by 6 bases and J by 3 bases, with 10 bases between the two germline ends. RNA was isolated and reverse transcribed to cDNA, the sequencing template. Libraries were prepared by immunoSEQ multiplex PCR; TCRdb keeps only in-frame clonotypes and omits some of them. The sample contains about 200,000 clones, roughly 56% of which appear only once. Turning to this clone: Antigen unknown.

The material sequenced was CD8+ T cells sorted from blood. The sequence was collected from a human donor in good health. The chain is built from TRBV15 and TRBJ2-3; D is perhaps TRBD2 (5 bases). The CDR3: CATSPRRTDTQYF. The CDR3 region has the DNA TGTGCCACCAGTCCCAGGAGGACAGATACGCAGTATTTT.